The 32 T cell receptor beta chains below come from one sample, sequenced in a study of cytomegalovirus exposure and HLA in healthy donors. Researchers ran the PCR with 60 Vbeta and 13 Jbeta primers. Profiled with immunoSEQ multiplex PCR; TCRdb holds only in-frame clones, not every one. The top ten hold under 6% of the sample, which has around 140,000 clones, 75% to 85% seen once. The sample taken for sequencing was PBMCs. The receptors were sampled from a man in his forties or fifties in good health and CMV-seronegative.

This chain connects TRBV7-2 to TRBJ2-3; no definite D call. Trimming cost V 1 base and J 4 bases, with 12 bases left between them. Germline CDR1 SGHTA, CDR2 FQGNSA. CDR3 size: 15 residues. CDR3 loop: CASSLGASGPDTQYF. DNA of the CDR3: TGTGCCAGCAGCTTAGGTGCCTCTGGCCCAGATACGCAGTATTTT.

V gene TRBV4-1 combines with J gene TRBJ2-7, with TRBD2 as a possible D gene (6 bases). V was trimmed by 1 base and J by 3 bases, leaving 13 bases between them. Germline V CDR1 and CDR2: MGHRA, YSYEKL. The CDR3 covers 15 residues. CDR3 region: CASSQGGGVIYEQYF. The CDR3 bases are TGCGCCAGCAGCCAAGGAGGAGGGGTCATCTACGAGCAGTACTTC.

The chain employs TRBV5-1 and TRBJ2-7; 8 bases align to TRBD1. This CDR3 contains 14 residues. Germline lookup yields CDR1 SGHRS and CDR2 YFSETQ. Losses at the gene ends were 2 bases for V and 5 bases for J; bases not matched to a gene: 6. The CDR3 sequence is CASSFGQGADEQYF. CDR3 sequence (DNA): TGCGCCAGCAGCTTTGGACAGGGCGCGGACGAGCAGTACTTC.

This rearrangement joins TRBV7-9 to TRBJ2-5; 8 bases are a match to TRBD1. Germline lookup yields CDR1 SEHNR and CDR2 FQNEAQ (reference sequence). CDR3 length equals 16 residues. V was pared by 4 bases and J by 1 base, with 8 bases of the junction left unmatched. The CDR3 spells CASSSPGQATQETQYF. CDR3 DNA sequence: TGTGCCAGCAGCTCTCCGGGACAGGCTACCCAAGAGACCCAGTACTTC.

The chain employs TRBV19 and TRBJ1-2; tentatively, D is TRBD1 (6 bases). The V end was cut by 0 bases, the J end by 6 bases, with 11 bases between. The germline CDR1 and CDR2 sequences are LNHDA and SQIVND (reference sequence). This CDR3 is 14 amino acids long. CDR3 loop: CASSIDGNRDGYTF. The CDR3 DNA reads TGTGCCAGTAGTATAGATGGGAACAGGGATGGCTACACCTTC. Looking up the rest from reference TRBV19 and TRBJ1-2 gives the full variable domain: DGGITQSPKYLFRKEGQNVTLSCEQNLNHDAMYWYRQDPGQGLRLIYYSQIVNDFQKGDIAEGYSVSREKKESFPLTVTSAQKNPTAFYLCASSIDGNRDGYTFGSGTRLTVV.

A single count supports this clone. The genes are TRBV28 and TRBJ1-5, with 8 positions matching TRBD1. The CDR3 totals 14 residues. Germline V gene data show CDR1 as MDHEN and CDR2 as SYDVKM. Unmatched junction bases numbered 6, after V lost 6 bases and J lost 5 bases. For the CDR3, the DNA is TGTGCCAGCAGCAAGACAGGGGCGCATCAGCCCCAGCATTTT. It translates to CASSKTGAHQPQHF. Based on the CDR3 plus reference TRBV28 and TRBJ1-5, the full variable domain is DVKVTQSSRYLVKRTGEKVFLECVQDMDHENMFWYRQDPGLGLRLIYFSYDVKMKEKGDIPEGYSVSREKKERFSLILESASTNQTSMYLCASSKTGAHQPQHFGDGTRLSIL.

The rearrangement joins TRBV29-1 to TRBJ1-2, with 10 nucleotides matching TRBD1. The CDR3 has 14 amino acids. The V and J ends lost 5 bases and 8 bases, in that order; junction bases with no gene match: 11. Germline V gene data show CDR1 as SQVTM and CDR2 as ANQGSEA. The CDR3 region has the DNA TGCAGCGTTCCCGCGACAGGGGGCACAATAGGCTACACCTTC. Protein sequence: CSVPATGGTIGYTF.

A note on this clone: Distinct nucleotide sequences in the sample also encode this CDR3. V and J are TRBV30 and TRBJ1-6; D is uncertain. The CDR3 is 15 residues long. In germline, CDR1 is GTSNPN, CDR2 SVGIG (reference sequence). V was pared by 3 bases and J by 4 bases, with 13 bases between. As DNA, the CDR3 is TGTGCCTGGAGGGTAGAACAGTTGTATAATTCACCCCTCCACTTT. Its translation: CAWRVEQLYNSPLHF.

The J gene is TRBJ2-5, the V gene TRBV30, with 8 bases lining up with TRBD2. V was pared by 3 bases and J by 11 bases, with 11 bases of the junction left unmatched. CDR1 GTSNPN and CDR2 SVGIG come from the germline V gene (reference sequence). This CDR3 has 13 residues. The CDR3: CAWRRGVQKGQYF. CDR3 DNA sequence: TGTGCCTGGAGGCGGGGGGTCCAGAAGGGTCAGTACTTC.

The V gene is TRBV5-6, the J gene TRBJ1-1, with TRBD1 matching 10 bases. V trimming: 4 bases; J trimming: 2 bases; junction bases outside the gene matches: 2. CDR3 size: 14 residues. CDR1 SGHDT and CDR2 YYEEEE come from the germline V gene. The CDR3 sequence is CASSRDRGNTEAFF. The CDR3 nucleotides read TGTGCCAGCAGCCGGGACAGGGGTAACACTGAAGCTTTCTTT.

V usage is TRBV2 and J usage is TRBJ1-3, with 11 bases identical to TRBD1. Germline V gene sequence: CDR1 SNHLY, CDR2 FYNNEI. The length of the CDR3 is 15 residues. The J segment lost 4 bases and the V segment lost 6 bases, leaving 5 bases of the junction unmatched. The CDR3 loop is CASRTGQGAGNTIYF. In DNA, the CDR3 is TGTGCCAGCAGAACTGGACAGGGGGCGGGAAACACCATATATTTT.

V is TRBV28 and J is TRBJ1-4; D uncertain. The V end lost 2 bases, the J end lost 1 base, and 8 bases lay between the germline ends. CDR3 length: 15 amino acids. CDR1 is MDHEN and CDR2 is SYDVKM in the germline V gene. The CDR3: CASSLTRQTNEKLFF. The DNA for the CDR3 is TGTGCCAGCAGTTTAACAAGACAAACTAATGAAAAACTGTTTTTT.

This chain connects TRBV27 to TRBJ1-4; tentative D call: TRBD1 (5 bases). V lost 4 bases and J lost 4, with 10 bases in between. Germline V gene data show CDR1 as MNHEY and CDR2 as SMNVEV (reference sequence). CDR3 size: 14 residues. The CDR3 DNA sequence: TGTGCCAGCAGTTGGGGCCCCCGTAATGAAAAACTGTTTTTT. This gives the protein CASSWGPRNEKLFF.

The CDR3 DNA is TGTGCCAGCAGCTCAAGACAGGGGTTAGAAGCTTTCTTT. This encodes CASSSRQGLEAFF. This chain joins TRBV7-2 and TRBJ1-1, with 8 bases that match TRBD1. The V segment lost 4 bases and the J segment 8 bases; nucleotides outside the gene matches: 6. The CDR3 extends over 13 amino acids. Germline values: CDR1 SGHTA, CDR2 FQGNSA.

This clone was counted between two and nine times. The rearrangement links TRBV6-5 to TRBJ1-1; 7 positions agree with TRBD1. Germline lookup yields CDR1 MNHEY and CDR2 SVGAGI. V gave up 4 bases and J gave up 7 bases; unmatched junction bases: 12. This CDR3 comprises 15 residues. CDR3 coding DNA: TGTGCCAGCAGTTTTGAAGGGACAGTGGCTGTTGAAGCTTTCTTT. This translates into CASSFEGTVAVEAFF.

The rearrangement joins TRBV19 to TRBJ2-7; 9 bases are shared with TRBD2. After removal of 5 bases from V and 2 bases from J, the junction contained 1 base not matched to a gene. The CDR3 is 13 amino acids. From germline, CDR1 is LNHDA and CDR2 SQIVND (reference sequence). The DNA for the CDR3 is TGTGCCAGTAGTTTAGCGGGGGCCTACGAGCAGTACTTC. It is translated as CASSLAGAYEQYF.

The chain carries TRBV5-4 and TRBJ1-2; 8 nucleotides agree with TRBD1. J lost 7 bases, V lost 0 bases, and 5 bases had no gene match. Looked up from germline, CDR1 is SGHNT and CDR2 is YYREEE (reference sequence). The CDR3 runs 14 residues. The CDR3 bases are TGTGCCAGCAGCTTGGCGGACAGGGCATTTGGCTACACCTTC. Translating gives CASSLADRAFGYTF.

This clone occurred once. The genes are TRBV5-1 and TRBJ2-2, with TRBD1 matching over 9 bases. The CDR3 is 15 amino acids. V shed 4 bases and J 4 bases; nucleotides not matched to a gene: 5. Per the germline V gene, CDR1 is SGHRS and CDR2 is YFSETQ. DNA for the CDR3: TGCGCCAGCAGCCGACAGGGGGATATCACCGGGGAGCTGTTTTTT. It yields the protein CASSRQGDITGELFF. The variable domain in full, with the rest retrieved from reference TRBV5-1 and TRBJ2-2, is KAGVTQTPRYLIKTRGQQVTLSCSPISGHRSVSWYQQTPGQGLQFLFEYFSETQRNKGNFPGRFSGRQFSNSRSEMNVSTLELGDSALYLCASSRQGDITGELFFGEGSRLTVL.

The V and J genes are TRBV30 and TRBJ2-6, with unresolved D. CDR1 is GTSNPN and CDR2 is SVGIG in the germline V gene (reference sequence). This CDR3 has 13 amino acids. V was pared by 2 bases and J by 1 base, with 3 bases between. In nucleotides, the CDR3 is TGTGCCTGGAGTACATCTGGGGCCAACGTCCTGACTTTC. This codes for CAWSTSGANVLTF.

V usage is TRBV5-4 and J usage is TRBJ2-5; perhaps TRBD1 as D (5 bases). There are 14 residues in the CDR3. Trimming took off 4 bases at V and 1 base at J, with 11 bases between the two ends. In germline, CDR1 is SGHNT, CDR2 YYREEE (reference sequence). CDR3 nucleotide sequence: TGTGCCAGCAGCCCGGACCAGGGCCAAGAGACCCAGTACTTC. Translated: CASSPDQGQETQYF.

The rearrangement uses TRBV5-4 and TRBJ2-7; D perhaps matches TRBD1 (5 bases). Looked up from germline, CDR1 is SGHNT and CDR2 is YYREEE (reference sequence). Trimming took off 2 bases at V and 4 bases at J, with 13 bases between the two ends. The CDR3 spans 14 residues. CDR3 bases: TGTGCCAGCAGCTTAGATCAGGGTTCGTACGAGCAGTACTTC. Encoded protein: CASSLDQGSYEQYF. The variable domain in full, completed from reference TRBV5-4 and TRBJ2-7, reads ETGVTQSPTHLIKTRGQQVTLRCSSQSGHNTVSWYQQALGQGPQFIFQYYREEENGRGNFPPRFSGLQFPNYSSELNVNALELDDSALYLCASSLDQGSYEQYFGPGTRLTVT.

The rearrangement links TRBV5-1 to TRBJ2-3; D is unclear. Germline CDR1 reads SGHRS; CDR2 reads YFSETQ. Trimming took off 2 bases at V and 2 bases at J, with 3 bases between the two ends. The length of the CDR3 is 12 residues. The CDR3 DNA is TGCGCCAGCAGCTTATACACAGATACGCAGTATTTT. Residues: CASSLYTDTQYF. Supplemented by reference TRBV5-1 and TRBJ2-3, the full variable domain reads KAGVTQTPRYLIKTRGQQVTLSCSPISGHRSVSWYQQTPGQGLQFLFEYFSETQRNKGNFPGRFSGRQFSNSRSEMNVSTLELGDSALYLCASSLYTDTQYFGPGTRLTVL.

V usage is TRBV5-4 and J usage is TRBJ2-1, with D maybe TRBD2 (7 bases). Trimming shortened V by 4 bases and J by 4 bases, and 15 bases separated the two germline ends. The length of the CDR3 is 15 residues. Per germline, CDR1 SGHNT and CDR2 YYREEE (reference sequence). The DNA of the CDR3 is TGTGCCAGCAGCGCCCCGGGGGGCTCATACAATGAGCAGTTCTTC. This gives the protein CASSAPGGSYNEQFF.

The rearrangement joins TRBV27 to TRBJ2-1, with 11 bases lining up with TRBD2. Germline values: CDR1 MNHEY, CDR2 SMNVEV (reference sequence). The CDR3 has 14 amino acids. The J segment lost 9 bases and the V segment lost 5 bases, leaving 6 bases of the junction unmatched. The CDR3 bases are TGTGCCAGCAGTACACTAGCGGGGGAGGGTGAGCAGTTCTTC. The encoded protein is CASSTLAGEGEQFF.

The V call is TRBV5-1, the J call TRBJ1-1, with TRBD1 as a possible D gene (5 bases). The V end was cut by 0 bases, the J end by 5 bases, with 11 bases between. The CDR3 is 14 residues long. Germline assignment: CDR1 SGHRS and CDR2 YFSETQ. The CDR3 loop reads CASSLGVGVTEAFF. The CDR3 DNA reads TGCGCCAGCAGCTTGGGGGTAGGGGTTACTGAAGCTTTCTTT.

This chain uses TRBV5-1 with TRBJ2-7; tentative D call: TRBD2 (7 bases). Germline CDR1 SGHRS, CDR2 YFSETQ. V lost 3 bases and J 5 bases, leaving 18 bases between the germline ends. This CDR3 contains 15 residues. The DNA for the CDR3 is TGCGCCAGCAGCTGGGGGGGCAGGGGTAATAACGAGCAGTACTTC. It translates to CASSWGGRGNNEQYF.

A few counts support this clone. J is TRBJ2-4 and V is TRBV6-6, with 11 bases lining up with TRBD2. With V trimmed by 0 bases and J by 8 bases, 6 bases remained unmatched. CDR1 MNHNY and CDR2 SVGAGI come from the germline V gene (reference sequence). This CDR3 comprises 16 residues. The CDR3 DNA follows: TGTGCCAGCAGTTACTCGGCTAGCGGGGGGTTAGACATTCAGTACTTC. Amino acid sequence: CASSYSASGGLDIQYF.

The V and J genes are TRBV5-4 and TRBJ2-7, with 7 bases fitting TRBD2. The CDR3 contains 16 residues. Germline CDR1 and CDR2: SGHNT and YYREEE (reference sequence). V gave up 1 base and J gave up 3 bases; unmatched junction bases: 10. CDR3 nucleotides: TGTGCCAGCAGCTTGAAGGGTGGGACTAAACTCTACGAGCAGTACTTC. It translates to CASSLKGGTKLYEQYF.

The rearrangement uses TRBV6-5 and TRBJ1-1; D remains unclear. CDR3 size: 15 residues. The germline V and J ends were trimmed by 3 bases and 4 bases, with 15 bases remaining between them. Germline assignment: CDR1 MNHEY and CDR2 SVGAGI. For the CDR3, the DNA is TGTGCCAGCAGTTATCTCGGTCTAACGCCCACTGAAGCTTTCTTT. This codes for CASSYLGLTPTEAFF.

V is TRBV7-2 and J is TRBJ2-1; TRBD1 aligns across 9 bases. The germline CDR1 and CDR2 sequences are SGHTA and FQGNSA. CDR3 length: 17 amino acids. The V segment lost 2 bases and the J segment 0 bases; nucleotides outside the gene matches: 5. CDR3 residues: CASSLQQGALSYNEQFF. The CDR3 DNA reads TGTGCCAGCAGCTTACAACAGGGGGCTCTCTCCTACAATGAGCAGTTCTTC.

The V gene is TRBV10-2, the J gene TRBJ2-3, with 9 bases lining up with TRBD2. CDR3 length: 16 residues. The germline V gene encodes CDR1 WSHSY and CDR2 SAAADI. Unmatched junction bases numbered 8, after V lost 0 bases and J lost 7 bases. DNA for the CDR3: TGCGCCAGCAGTGAGTCGACAGCGGGGGGCGGCAATACGCAGTATTTT. It specifies CASSESTAGGGNTQYF.

DNA of the CDR3: TGTGCCAGCAGTGACAGACGGGGGGATGAGCAGTTCTTC. It specifies CASSDRRGDEQFF. The V gene is TRBV6-1, the J gene TRBJ2-1; 7 bases line up with TRBD2. The CDR3 has 13 amino acids. The V gene end was trimmed by 3 bases and the J gene end by 8 bases; junction bases not matched to a gene: 4. Germline CDR1 is MNHNS and CDR2 is SASEGT.